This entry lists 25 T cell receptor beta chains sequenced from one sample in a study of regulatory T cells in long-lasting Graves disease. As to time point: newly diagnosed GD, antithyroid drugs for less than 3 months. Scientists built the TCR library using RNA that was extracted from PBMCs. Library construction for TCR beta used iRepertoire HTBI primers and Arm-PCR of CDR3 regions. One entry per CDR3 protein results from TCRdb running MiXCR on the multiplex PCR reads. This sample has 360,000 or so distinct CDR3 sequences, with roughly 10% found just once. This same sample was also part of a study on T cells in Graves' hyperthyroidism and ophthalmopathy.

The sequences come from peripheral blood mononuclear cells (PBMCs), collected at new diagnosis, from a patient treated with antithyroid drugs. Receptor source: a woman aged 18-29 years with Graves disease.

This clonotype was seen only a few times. The CDR3 region is CASSQDPTALSYTF. The CDR3 nucleotides are TGCGCCAGCAGCCAAGATCCAACCGCTTTAAGCTACACCTTC. The V and J genes are TRBV4-3 and TRBJ1-2; D uncertain. Trimming removed 0 bases from V and 9 bases from J, with 14 bases in between. CDR3 length equals 14 residues. Germline CDR1 reads LGHNA; CDR2 reads YSLEER.

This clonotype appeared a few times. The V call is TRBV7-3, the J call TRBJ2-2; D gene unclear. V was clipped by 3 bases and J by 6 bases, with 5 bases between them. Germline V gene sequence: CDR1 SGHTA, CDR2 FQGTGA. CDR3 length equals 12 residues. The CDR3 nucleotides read TGTGCCAGCAGCTTCAGACCCGGGGAGCTGTTTTTT. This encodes CASSFRPGELFF.

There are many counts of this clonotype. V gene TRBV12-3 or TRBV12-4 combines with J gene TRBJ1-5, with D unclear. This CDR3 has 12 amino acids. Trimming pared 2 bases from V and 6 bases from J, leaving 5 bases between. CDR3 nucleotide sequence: TGTGCCAGCAGTTTAAGGGCTCAGCCCCAGCATTTT. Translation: CASSLRAQPQHF.

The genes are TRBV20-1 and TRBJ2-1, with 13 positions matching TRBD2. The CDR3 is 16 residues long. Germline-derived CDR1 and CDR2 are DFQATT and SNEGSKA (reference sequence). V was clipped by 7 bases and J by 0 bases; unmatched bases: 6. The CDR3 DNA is TGCAGTGTACTAGCGGGGGGGAAAAGCTCCTACAATGAGCAGTTCTTC. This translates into CSVLAGGKSSYNEQFF.

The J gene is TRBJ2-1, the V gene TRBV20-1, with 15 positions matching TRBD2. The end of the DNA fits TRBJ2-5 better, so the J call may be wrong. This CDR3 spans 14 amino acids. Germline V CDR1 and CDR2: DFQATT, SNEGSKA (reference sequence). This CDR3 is CSAHGTSGRSAQYF. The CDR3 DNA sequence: TGCAGTGCTCACGGGACTAGCGGGAGGTCGGCCCAGTACTTC.

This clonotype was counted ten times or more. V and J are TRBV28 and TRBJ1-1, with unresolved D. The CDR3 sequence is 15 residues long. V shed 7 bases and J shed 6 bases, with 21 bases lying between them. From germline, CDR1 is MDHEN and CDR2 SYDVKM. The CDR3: CASTLGLPGGSEAFF. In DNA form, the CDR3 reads TGTGCCAGCACTCTAGGTCTCCCAGGAGGCTCTGAAGCTTTCTTT.

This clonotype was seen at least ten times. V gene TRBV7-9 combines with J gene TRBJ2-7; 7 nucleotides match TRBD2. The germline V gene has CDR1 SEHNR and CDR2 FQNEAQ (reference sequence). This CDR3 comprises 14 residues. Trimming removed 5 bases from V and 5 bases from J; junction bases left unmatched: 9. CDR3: CASSQTSSLNEQYF. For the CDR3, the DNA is TGTGCCAGCAGCCAGACTAGCAGCCTCAACGAGCAGTACTTC. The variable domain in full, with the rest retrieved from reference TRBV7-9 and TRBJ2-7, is DTGVSQNPRHKITKRGQNVTFRCDPISEHNRLYWYRQTLGQGPEFLTYFQNEAQLEKSRLLSDRFSAERPKGSFSTLEIQRTEQGDSAMYLCASSQTSSLNEQYFGPGTRLTVT.

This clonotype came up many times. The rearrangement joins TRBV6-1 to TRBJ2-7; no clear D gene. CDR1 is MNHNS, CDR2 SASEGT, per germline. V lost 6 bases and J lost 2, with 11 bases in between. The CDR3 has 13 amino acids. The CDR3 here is CASRENVAYEQYV. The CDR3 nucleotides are TGTGCCAGCAGGGAAAATGTGGCCTACGAGCAGTACGTC.

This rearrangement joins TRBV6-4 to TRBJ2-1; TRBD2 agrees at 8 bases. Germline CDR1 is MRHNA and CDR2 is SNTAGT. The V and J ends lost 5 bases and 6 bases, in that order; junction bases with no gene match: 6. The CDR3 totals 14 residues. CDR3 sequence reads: CASSKAGEGNEQFF. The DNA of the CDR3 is TGTGCCAGCAGTAAAGCGGGAGAGGGCAATGAGCAGTTCTTC.

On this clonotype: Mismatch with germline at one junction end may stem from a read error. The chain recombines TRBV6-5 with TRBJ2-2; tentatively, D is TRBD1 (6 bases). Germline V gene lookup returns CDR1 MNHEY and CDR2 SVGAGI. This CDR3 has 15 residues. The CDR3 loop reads CASSYPGVNTRELFF. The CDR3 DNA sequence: TGTGCCAGCAGTTACCCAGGGGTTAACACCAGGGAGCTGTTTTTT.

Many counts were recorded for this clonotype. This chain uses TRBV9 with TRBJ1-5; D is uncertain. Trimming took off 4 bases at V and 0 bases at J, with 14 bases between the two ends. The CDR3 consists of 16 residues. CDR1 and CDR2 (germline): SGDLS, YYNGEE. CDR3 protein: CASSPRTTYSNQPQHF. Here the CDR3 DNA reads TGTGCCAGCAGCCCCAGAACTACCTATAGCAATCAGCCCCAGCATTTT.

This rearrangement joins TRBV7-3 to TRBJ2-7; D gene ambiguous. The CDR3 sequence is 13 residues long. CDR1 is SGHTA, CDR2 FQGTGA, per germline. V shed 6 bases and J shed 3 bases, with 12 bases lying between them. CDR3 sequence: CASSRPVGYEQYF. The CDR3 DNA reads TGTGCCAGCAGTAGACCGGTCGGCTACGAGCAGTACTTC.

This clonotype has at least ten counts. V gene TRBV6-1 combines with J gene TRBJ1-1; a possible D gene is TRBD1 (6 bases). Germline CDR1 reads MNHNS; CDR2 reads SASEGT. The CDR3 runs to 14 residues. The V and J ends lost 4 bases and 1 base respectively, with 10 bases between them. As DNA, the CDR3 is TGTGCCAGCAGTGCTACAGGGACGAACACTGAAGCTTTCTTT. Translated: CASSATGTNTEAFF.

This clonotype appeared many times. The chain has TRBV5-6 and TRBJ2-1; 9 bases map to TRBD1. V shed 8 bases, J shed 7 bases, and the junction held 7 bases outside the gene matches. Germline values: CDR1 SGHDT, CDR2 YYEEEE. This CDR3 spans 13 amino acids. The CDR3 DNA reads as TGTGCCAGTATCGGGGACAGGGCGAATGAGCAGTTCTTC. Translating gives CASIGDRANEQFF.

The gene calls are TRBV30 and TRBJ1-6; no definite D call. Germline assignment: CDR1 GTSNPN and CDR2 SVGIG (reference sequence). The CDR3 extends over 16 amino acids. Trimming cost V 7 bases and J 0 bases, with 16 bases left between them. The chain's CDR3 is CAYRRTTSSYNSPLHF. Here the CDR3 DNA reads TGTGCCTACCGAAGGACGACTAGCTCCTATAATTCACCCCTCCACTTT.

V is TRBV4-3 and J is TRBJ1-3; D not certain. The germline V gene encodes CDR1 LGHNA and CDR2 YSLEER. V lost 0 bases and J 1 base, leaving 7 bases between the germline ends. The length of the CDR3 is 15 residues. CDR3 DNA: TGCGCCAGCAGCCAAGATAGAGAGTCTGGAAACACCATATATTTT. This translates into CASSQDRESGNTIYF.

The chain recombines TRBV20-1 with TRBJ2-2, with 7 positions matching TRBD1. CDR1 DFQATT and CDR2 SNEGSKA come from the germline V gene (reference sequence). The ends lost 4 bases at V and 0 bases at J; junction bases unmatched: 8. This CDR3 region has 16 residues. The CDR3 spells CSAITGAGANTGELFF. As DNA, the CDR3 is TGCAGTGCTATTACAGGGGCAGGGGCGAACACCGGGGAGCTGTTTTTT.

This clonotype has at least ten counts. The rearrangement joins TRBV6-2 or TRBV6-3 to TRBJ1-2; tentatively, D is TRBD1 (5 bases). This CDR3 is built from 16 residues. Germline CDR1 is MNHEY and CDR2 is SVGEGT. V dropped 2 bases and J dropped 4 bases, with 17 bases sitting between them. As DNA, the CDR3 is TGTGCCAGCAGTTACCCCCTCGGTCAGGGAAGCTATGGCTACACCTTC. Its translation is CASSYPLGQGSYGYTF.

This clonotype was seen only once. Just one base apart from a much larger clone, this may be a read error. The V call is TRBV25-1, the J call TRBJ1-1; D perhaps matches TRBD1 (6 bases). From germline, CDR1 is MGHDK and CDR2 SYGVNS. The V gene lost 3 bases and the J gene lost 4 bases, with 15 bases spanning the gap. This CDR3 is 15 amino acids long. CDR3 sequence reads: CASSDSGGIPTEAFF. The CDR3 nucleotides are TGTGCCAGCAGTGATTCGGGGGGCATCCCCACTGAAGCTTTCTTT.

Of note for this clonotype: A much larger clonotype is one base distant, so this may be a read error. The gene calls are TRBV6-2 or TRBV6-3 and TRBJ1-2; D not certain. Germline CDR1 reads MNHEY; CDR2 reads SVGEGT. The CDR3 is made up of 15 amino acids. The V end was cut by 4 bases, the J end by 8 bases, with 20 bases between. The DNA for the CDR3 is TGTGCCAGCAGTTCCCAAGATGCGGTGGGATGGGGCTACACCTTC. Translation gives CASSSQDAVGWGYTF.

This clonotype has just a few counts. Written as DNA, the CDR3 is TGCGCCAGCAGCCTTGGACAGGGTGAAAGCAATCAGCCCCAGCATTTT. Its translation: CASSLGQGESNQPQHF. This chain links TRBV4-1 with TRBJ1-5, with 8 bases matching TRBD1. The ends lost 4 bases at V and 1 base at J; junction bases unmatched: 6. From germline, CDR1 is MGHRA and CDR2 YSYEKL. The CDR3 is 16 amino acids.

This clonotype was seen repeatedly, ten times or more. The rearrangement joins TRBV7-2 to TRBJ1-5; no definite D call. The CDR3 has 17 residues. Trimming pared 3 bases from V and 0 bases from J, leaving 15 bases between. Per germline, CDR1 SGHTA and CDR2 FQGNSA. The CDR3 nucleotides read TGTGCCAGCAGCTTCAATCCAAACGATTATAGCAATCAGCCCCAGCATTTT. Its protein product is CASSFNPNDYSNQPQHF. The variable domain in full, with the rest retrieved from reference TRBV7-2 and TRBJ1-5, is GAGVSQSPSNKVTEKGKDVELRCDPISGHTALYWYRQSLGQGLEFLIYFQGNSAPDKSGLPSDRFSAERTGGSVSTLTIQRTQQEDSAVYLCASSFNPNDYSNQPQHFGDGTRLSIL.

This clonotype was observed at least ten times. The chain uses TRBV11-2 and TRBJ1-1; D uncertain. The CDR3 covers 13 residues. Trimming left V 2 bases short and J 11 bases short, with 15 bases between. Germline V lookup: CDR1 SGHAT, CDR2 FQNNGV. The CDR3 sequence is CASSLLGPWRAFF. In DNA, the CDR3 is TGTGCCAGCAGCTTACTCGGACCTTGGCGGGCTTTCTTT. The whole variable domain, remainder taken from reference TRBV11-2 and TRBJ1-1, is EAGVAQSPRYKIIEKRQSVAFWCNPISGHATLYWYQQILGQGPKLLIQFQNNGVVDDSQLPKDRFSAERLKGVDSTLKIQPAKLEDSAVYLCASSLLGPWRAFFGQGTRLTVV.

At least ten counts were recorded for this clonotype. This CDR3 is CASSLQGPQPQHF. DNA of the CDR3: TGTGCCAGCAGTTTACAGGGCCCCCAGCCCCAGCATTTT. This chain uses TRBV12-3 or TRBV12-4 with TRBJ1-5; D possibly corresponds to TRBD1 (5 bases). The CDR3 has 13 amino acids. Trimming stripped 2 bases from V and 7 bases from J, with 9 bases between.

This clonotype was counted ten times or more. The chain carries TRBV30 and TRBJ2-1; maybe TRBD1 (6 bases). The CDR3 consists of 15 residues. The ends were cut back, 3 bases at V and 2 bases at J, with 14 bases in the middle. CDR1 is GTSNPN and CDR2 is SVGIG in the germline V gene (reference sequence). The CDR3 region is CAWRDQGSAYNEQFF. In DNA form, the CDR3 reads TGTGCCTGGAGGGATCAGGGGTCGGCCTACAATGAGCAGTTCTTC.